The 27 T cell receptor beta chains presented below share a single source sample, sequenced in a study of regulatory T cells in long-lasting Graves disease. Time point in this sample: newly diagnosed GD, antithyroid drugs for less than 3 months. Following extraction of RNA from PBMCs, that RNA was used to make the TCR library. Relying on iRepertoire HTBI primers and Arm-PCR of CDR3 regions, the team built TCR beta libraries. TCRdb re-analysed the multiplex PCR reads in MiXCR, keeping a single row per CDR3 protein. The table has around 450,000 distinct CDR3 sequences, roughly 16% seen once; the top ten hold 12%. The same data also contributed to another study, on T cells in Graves' hyperthyroidism and ophthalmopathy.

The sequencing used peripheral blood mononuclear cells (PBMCs), collected at new diagnosis, from a patient treated with antithyroid drugs. Every receptor here comes from a man in his forties or fifties with Graves disease.

This clonotype was seen ten or more times. The rearrangement uses TRBV5-1 and TRBJ2-7; 10 nucleotides align to TRBD2. Germline-derived CDR1 and CDR2 are SGHRS and YFSETQ. Germline trimming cut 3 bases from V and 4 bases from J; bases unmatched to any gene: 7. The CDR3 spans 15 residues. Written as DNA, the CDR3 is TGCGCCAGCAGCTACCGGACTAGCGGACCTTACGAGCAGTACTTC. The encoded protein is CASSYRTSGPYEQYF.

The CDR3 sequence is CASSFAVGGPKYSNQPQHF. CDR3 DNA: TGTGCCAGCAGCTTCGCGGTTGGGGGGCCTAAATATAGCAATCAGCCCCAGCATTTT. The V call is TRBV11-2, the J call TRBJ1-5; D might be TRBD1 (6 bases). The CDR3 length is 19 residues. In germline, CDR1 is SGHAT, CDR2 FQNNGV. Trimming stripped 3 bases from V and 0 bases from J, with 21 bases between.

A few counts support this clonotype. V gene TRBV25-1 combines with J gene TRBJ1-1; weak D call: TRBD1 (6 bases). V shed 1 base and J shed 11 bases, with 17 bases lying between them. This CDR3 region has 14 residues. Germline CDR1 is MGHDK and CDR2 is SYGVNS. CDR3 sequence: CASSEWVGAQAAFF. The CDR3 DNA sequence: TGTGCCAGCAGTGAATGGGTGGGGGCGCAGGCGGCTTTCTTT.

This clonotype was seen at least ten times. The V and J genes are TRBV30 and TRBJ1-2, with 12 bases aligning to TRBD1. Germline V gene sequence: CDR1 GTSNPN, CDR2 SVGIG (reference sequence). The CDR3 has 18 residues. With V trimmed by 6 bases and J by 5 bases, 19 bases remained unmatched. Here the CDR3 DNA reads TGTGCCTGCCTCCCGGGACAGGGGGCGGTTGAGACTTGGTATGGCTACACCTTC. Its protein is CACLPGQGAVETWYGYTF.

The table lists this clonotype with many counts. J is TRBJ2-1 and V is TRBV24-1; D is undetermined. The CDR3 contains 16 residues. Trimming shortened V by 0 bases and J by 6 bases, and 14 bases separated the two germline ends. Germline CDR1 KGHDR, CDR2 SFDVKD. The CDR3 DNA sequence: TGTGCCACCAGTGATTTGAGAAGCTCAAACCTCAATGAGCAGTTCTTC. Protein product: CATSDLRSSNLNEQFF.

The table lists this clonotype with many counts. J is TRBJ2-7 and V is TRBV6-1; unclear D gene. The CDR3 loop spans 14 amino acids. Trimming shortened V by 6 bases and J by 1 base, and 13 bases separated the two germline ends. Germline V gene data show CDR1 as MNHNS and CDR2 as SASEGT. CDR3 region: CASRLEDGSYEQYF. CDR3 DNA sequence: TGTGCCAGCAGACTCGAGGACGGGTCCTACGAGCAGTACTTC.

This clonotype was detected ten times or more. The chain links TRBV28 to TRBJ2-3; D might be TRBD2 (5 bases). The CDR3 extends over 16 amino acids. Per germline, CDR1 MDHEN and CDR2 SYDVKM. Trimming took 2 bases from V and 0 from J, leaving 12 bases between them. CDR3 nucleotide sequence: TGTGCCAGCAGTTTACTAGAGGGCCGCAGCACAGATACGCAGTATTTT. Translating gives CASSLLEGRSTDTQYF.

This sequence joins TRBV5-1 and TRBJ2-1, with D perhaps matching TRBD1 (6 bases). V lost 2 bases and J 0 bases, leaving 12 bases between the germline ends. This CDR3 region has 16 residues. Germline loops: CDR1 SGHRS, CDR2 YFSETQ. Written as DNA, the CDR3 is TGCGCCAGCAGCTTTAGTTCAGGGGACTCCTACAATGAGCAGTTCTTC. This gives the protein CASSFSSGDSYNEQFF.

Only a few counts were recorded for this clonotype. V usage is TRBV2 and J usage is TRBJ1-1; a possible D gene is TRBD1 (5 bases). Germline V gives CDR1 SNHLY, CDR2 FYNNEI. The V end was cut by 7 bases, the J end by 0 bases, with 15 bases between. CDR3 length equals 15 residues. The CDR3 DNA sequence: TGTGCCAGCATAAGACAGCTACTTATGAACACTGAAGCTTTCTTT. This translates into CASIRQLLMNTEAFF.

Many counts were recorded for this clonotype. This rearrangement joins TRBV28 to TRBJ2-4; D perhaps matches TRBD2 (5 bases). Looked up from germline, CDR1 is MDHEN and CDR2 is SYDVKM. This CDR3 comprises 15 residues. V lost 5 bases to trimming and J lost 1 base, with 12 bases between them. Written as DNA, the CDR3 is TGTGCCAGCAGTCCAATCACTAGGGCCAAAAACATTCAGTACTTC. This gives the protein CASSPITRAKNIQYF.

This clonotype was detected ten times or more. The chain has TRBV7-9 and TRBJ2-7; TRBD2 is a possible D gene (6 bases). Trimming removed 0 bases at V and 3 bases at J, with 18 bases between. This CDR3 contains 17 residues. Germline loops: CDR1 SEHNR, CDR2 FQNEAQ (reference sequence). In DNA, the CDR3 is TGTGCCAGCAGCTTAGCGGCACGTACGGGGCGGGACTACGAGCAGTACTTC. It yields the protein CASSLAARTGRDYEQYF.

On this clonotype: The germline gene is not matched at one end of the junction; a read error may be the cause. The chain recombines TRBV9 with TRBJ1-2; D uncertain. This CDR3 comprises 13 residues. Per the germline V gene, CDR1 is SGDLS and CDR2 is YYNGEE. In DNA form, the CDR3 reads TGTGCCGGCAGCGTAACATCTAACTATGGCTACACCTTC. It encodes CAGSVTSNYGYTF.

The rearrangement links TRBV6-1 to TRBJ2-3; 13 nucleotides line up with TRBD2. V lost 5 bases to trimming and J lost 4 bases; unmatched junction nucleotides: 6. Germline V gives CDR1 MNHNS, CDR2 SASEGT. The CDR3 length is 16 residues. The CDR3, as DNA: TGTGCCAGCAGTAACGGACTAGCGGGAGAGCCAGATACGCAGTATTTT. Residues: CASSNGLAGEPDTQYF.

This clonotype was seen repeatedly, ten times or more. The chain combines TRBV3-1 with TRBJ1-2; 7 nucleotides align to TRBD1. J gave up 5 bases and V 6 bases, and 6 bases lay outside the gene matches. The germline gives CDR1 LGHDT, CDR2 YNNKEL (reference sequence). The CDR3 covers 13 residues. CDR3 sequence reads: CASRRGLEYGYTF. In nucleotides, the CDR3 is TGTGCCAGCAGGAGGGGGCTGGAGTATGGCTACACCTTC. The variable domain in full, completed from reference TRBV3-1 and TRBJ1-2, reads DTAVSQTPKYLVTQMGNDKSIKCEQNLGHDTMYWYKQDSKKFLKIMFSYNNKELIINETVPNRFSPKSPDKAHLNLHINSLELGDSAVYFCASRRGLEYGYTFGSGTRLTVV.

There are many counts of this clonotype. The gene calls are TRBV28 and TRBJ1-1; no firm D call. V shed 3 bases and J shed 7 bases, with 12 bases lying between them. The V gene's germline CDR1 is MDHEN and CDR2 SYDVKM. The CDR3 consists of 13 residues. CDR3 nucleotides: TGTGCCAGCAGTTTCACACTAACGCGTGAAGCTTTCTTT. It encodes CASSFTLTREAFF.

This clonotype was recorded many times. The V and J genes are TRBV2 and TRBJ1-1, with 8 bases aligning to TRBD1. Germline V gene sequence: CDR1 SNHLY, CDR2 FYNNEI. The CDR3 covers 14 residues. With 4 bases clipped from V and 4 bases from J, the junction kept 5 bases outside the gene matches. This chain's CDR3 is CASSGRQGATEAFF. CDR3 sequence (DNA): TGTGCCAGCAGTGGGCGGCAGGGGGCCACTGAAGCTTTCTTT.

There are many counts of this clonotype. The chain is built from TRBV2 and TRBJ1-2; D perhaps matches TRBD1 (6 bases). The V and J ends lost 5 bases and 2 bases respectively, with 15 bases between them. The length of the CDR3 is 15 residues. Germline-derived CDR1 and CDR2 are SNHLY and FYNNEI. For the CDR3, the DNA is TGTGCCAGCAGTCGGTCGACAGGCGCAAACTATGGCTACACCTTC. Protein sequence: CASSRSTGANYGYTF.

This clonotype was observed a few times. This chain connects TRBV20-1 to TRBJ2-7; 15 positions agree with TRBD2. Trimming at V came to 7 bases and at J to 6 bases, leaving 7 bases not matched to a gene. The CDR3 spans 14 residues. In germline, CDR1 is DFQATT, CDR2 SNEGSKA (reference sequence). As DNA, the CDR3 is TGCAGTGGACGTAGGACTAGCGGGAGGGGCGAGCAGTACTTC. Protein sequence: CSGRRTSGRGEQYF.

This clonotype occurred many times. The chain uses TRBV28 and TRBJ2-7; 10 positions agree with TRBD2. This CDR3 is built from 14 residues. In germline, CDR1 is MDHEN, CDR2 SYDVKM. Losses at the gene ends were 5 bases for V and 5 bases for J; bases not matched to a gene: 6. CDR3 amino acids: CASSIGGLANEQYF. The CDR3 DNA is TGTGCCAGCAGTATAGGGGGACTAGCGAACGAGCAGTACTTC.

This clonotype was found many times. V is TRBV10-3 and J is TRBJ2-2; 12 positions match TRBD1. Losses at the gene ends were 6 bases for V and 6 bases for J; bases not matched to a gene: 8. The CDR3 extends over 16 amino acids. In germline, CDR1 is ENHRY, CDR2 SYGVKD. Written as DNA, the CDR3 is TGTGCCATCAGACCTACCGGGACAGGGGGCCCCGGGGAGCTGTTTTTT. This encodes CAIRPTGTGGPGELFF.

This clonotype was seen only a few times. This chain joins TRBV6-5 and TRBJ1-2; TRBD1 matches at 7 bases. The CDR3 consists of 12 residues. Germline V lookup: CDR1 MNHEY, CDR2 SVGAGI. After removal of 2 bases from V and 7 bases from J, the junction contained 1 base not matched to a gene. The CDR3 loop is CASSYPGGGYTF. The CDR3 coding sequence is TGTGCCAGCAGTTACCCAGGGGGTGGCTACACCTTC.

Only a few counts were recorded for this clonotype. V and J are TRBV6-9 and TRBJ2-1; D possibly corresponds to TRBD2 (7 bases). Trimming shortened V by 4 bases and J by 4 bases, and 14 bases separated the two germline ends. CDR1 is MNHGY, CDR2 SVAAGI, per germline. The CDR3 runs 15 residues. The CDR3 is CASSSGAAGYNEQFF. As DNA, the CDR3 is TGTGCCAGCAGTTCGGGGGCAGCGGGGTACAATGAGCAGTTCTTC.

This clonotype was seen many times. V usage is TRBV28 and J usage is TRBJ2-1, with 9 bases that match TRBD1. Germline loops: CDR1 MDHEN, CDR2 SYDVKM. The CDR3 totals 16 residues. V was clipped by 5 bases and J by 7 bases; unmatched bases: 12. The CDR3 loop is CASSPAPGTGINEQFF. The CDR3 nucleotides read TGTGCCAGCAGTCCTGCCCCCGGGACAGGGATTAATGAGCAGTTCTTC.

With regard to this clonotype: This may stem from a read error, because a much larger clone lies one nucleotide away. V is TRBV2 and J is TRBJ2-1, with 7 bases matching TRBD2. Matching the DNA end better, TRBJ2-5 makes the J call doubtful. The CDR3 runs 15 residues. Germline V lookup: CDR1 SNHLY, CDR2 FYNNEI. The CDR3 DNA sequence: TGTGCCAGCAGTCAAGCATTCACGGGAGGAGAGACCCAGTACTTC. It yields the protein CASSQAFTGGETQYF.

The gene calls are TRBV12-3 or TRBV12-4 and TRBJ2-1; the D gene is possibly TRBD2 (6 bases). This CDR3 region has 14 residues. Trimming left V 10 bases short and J 7 bases short, with 20 bases between. The CDR3 DNA follows: TGTGCCACCGGGGGATCGGCGAGCGGGAATGAGCAGTTCTTC. It codes for CATGGSASGNEQFF.

This clonotype appeared once. V gene TRBV10-1 combines with J gene TRBJ2-1, with TRBD2 matching over 8 bases. V was pared by 0 bases and J by 9 bases, with 7 bases of the junction left unmatched. The CDR3 is 15 residues long. Germline assignment: CDR1 WNHNN and CDR2 SYGVQD (reference sequence). DNA for the CDR3: TGCGCCAGCAGTGAGTCCGCGGGAGGCCGGGGTGAGCAGTTCTTC. This sequence encodes CASSESAGGRGEQFF.

This clonotype has more than one count but fewer than ten. The chain couples TRBV20-1 to TRBJ2-7; no clear D gene. Trimming took off 0 bases at V and 3 bases at J, with 6 bases between the two ends. The germline V gene has CDR1 DFQATT and CDR2 SNEGSKA (reference sequence). The CDR3 extends over 12 amino acids. For the CDR3, the DNA is TGCAGTGCTAGAGAAACAGTCTACGAGCAGTACTTC. Its translation is CSARETVYEQYF.